A single sample is the source of the 30 T cell receptor beta chains below, sequenced in a study of blood T cell repertoires in COVID-19. Clones were sequenced by immunoSEQ multiplex PCR, and TCRdb holds only the in-frame ones, with some missing. The sample has around 150,000 clones; roughly 90% are singletons. What was sequenced was PBMCs or T cells enriched from blood (not recorded which). The receptors come from a woman between 45 and 65 years old who had recovered from COVID-19.

The J gene is TRBJ1-2, the V gene TRBV25-1; D is possibly TRBD1 (6 bases). V lost 4 bases to trimming and J lost 6 bases, with 12 bases between them. Germline CDR1 is MGHDK and CDR2 is SYGVNS. The CDR3 consists of 13 residues. CDR3 nucleotide sequence: TGTGCCAGCAGTGCCGGGACATCTAATGGCTACACCTTC. This gives the protein CASSAGTSNGYTF.

This clone was observed a single time. The rearrangement links TRBV7-9 to TRBJ2-7; TRBD2 matches 7 bases. The germline V gene encodes CDR1 SEHNR and CDR2 FQNEAQ (reference sequence). V was clipped by 4 bases and J by 0 bases; unmatched bases: 6. The CDR3 has 15 residues. CDR3 amino acids: CASSSRDYYSYEQYF. The CDR3 DNA is TGTGCCAGCAGCTCTCGGGACTACTACTCCTACGAGCAGTACTTC.

The V call is TRBV5-1, the J call TRBJ2-2, with D perhaps TRBD2 (5 bases). This CDR3 contains 14 residues. Germline CDR1 reads SGHRS; CDR2 reads YFSETQ. Trimming left V 3 bases short and J 5 bases short, with 11 bases between. CDR3 region: CASSSGFRTGELFF. The CDR3 DNA sequence: TGCGCCAGCAGCTCGGGGTTTAGGACCGGGGAGCTGTTTTTT.

The genes are TRBV5-6 and TRBJ2-7; D unclear. The CDR3 covers 14 residues. In germline, CDR1 is SGHDT, CDR2 YYEEEE. V lost 0 bases, J lost 1 base, and 8 bases lay in between. CDR3 in amino acids: CASSLVQPSYEQYF. The CDR3 DNA reads as TGTGCCAGCAGCTTGGTACAGCCTTCCTACGAGCAGTACTTC.

The rearrangement uses TRBV5-4 and TRBJ1-1; D possibly corresponds to TRBD1 (5 bases). Between the trimmed V and J ends, which lost 3 bases and 8 bases, there was a span of 8 bases. Germline CDR1 SGHNT, CDR2 YYREEE (reference sequence). The CDR3 is 11 residues long. CDR3 sequence (DNA): TGTGCCAGCAGCTCACAGGAGGAAGCTTTCTTT. Protein: CASSSQEEAFF.

This chain uses TRBV4-3 with TRBJ2-1; D is possibly TRBD2 (5 bases). The CDR3 covers 14 residues. The germline V gene encodes CDR1 LGHNA and CDR2 YSLEER. The V gene lost 1 base and the J gene lost 8 bases, with 12 bases spanning the gap. DNA of the CDR3: TGCGCCAGCAGCCAAGCAAGGACTTTAGATGAGCAGTTCTTC. This codes for CASSQARTLDEQFF.

CDR3 protein: CATSSSRGGNTGELFF. CDR3 sequence (DNA): TGTGCCACCAGCTCTTCTAGGGGGGGAAACACCGGGGAGCTGTTTTTT. The V and J genes are TRBV15 and TRBJ2-2, with a weak D call TRBD2 (7 bases). Trimming stripped 5 bases from V and 2 bases from J, with 15 bases between. CDR3 length equals 16 residues. CDR1 and CDR2 (germline): LNHNV, YYDKDF (reference sequence).

Regarding this clone: Other DNA sequences in the same sample also yield this CDR3. J is TRBJ1-6 and V is TRBV6-5; TRBD1 matches 7 bases. The V gene's germline CDR1 is MNHEY and CDR2 SVGAGI. This CDR3 spans 14 amino acids. The V segment lost 6 bases and the J segment 7 bases; nucleotides outside the gene matches: 6. CDR3 nucleotide sequence: TGTGCCAGCAGGAGGGGGCAGGGGAATTCACCCCTCCACTTT. Translation gives CASRRGQGNSPLHF.

As regards this clone: Other nucleotide sequences from this sample produce the same CDR3. The chain joins TRBV12-3 or TRBV12-4 to TRBJ2-7; perhaps TRBD1 as D (5 bases). CDR3 length: 12 residues. Trimming removed 5 bases from V and 4 bases from J, with 9 bases in between. As DNA, the CDR3 is TGTGCCAGCAGTCAGGGCGTGTACGAGCAGTACTTC. It encodes CASSQGVYEQYF.

This chain links TRBV6-5 with TRBJ2-5; 9 bases align to TRBD1. V lost 10 bases and J lost 3; bases outside the gene matches: 12. The CDR3 contains 15 residues. Germline V gene lookup returns CDR1 MNHEY and CDR2 SVGAGI. The CDR3 region has the DNA TGTGCCACCTCTAACGCAGGGACAGGGAAAGAGACCCAGTACTTC. Translating gives CATSNAGTGKETQYF.

V gene TRBV2 combines with J gene TRBJ2-3, with D perhaps TRBD1 (6 bases). CDR1 and CDR2 from the germline V gene are SNHLY and FYNNEI. V was shortened by 7 bases and J by 0 bases, with 8 bases between the two germline ends. The CDR3 has 13 amino acids. The CDR3 coding sequence is TGTGCCAGCAAGGGGGATAGCACAGATACGCAGTATTTT. Residues: CASKGDSTDTQYF. The complete variable domain, with remaining parts taken from reference TRBV2 and TRBJ2-3, reads EPEVTQTPSHQVTQMGQEVILRCVPISNHLYFYWYRQILGQKVEFLVSFYNNEISEKSEIFDDQFSVERPDGSNFTLKIRSTKLEDSAMYFCASKGDSTDTQYFGPGTRLTVL.

CDR3: CASSLTRTSSGFSTDTQYF. CDR3 bases: TGCGCCAGCAGCTTAACACGCACTTCTTCAGGGTTTAGCACAGATACGCAGTATTTT. V and J are TRBV4-3 and TRBJ2-3; the D gene is possibly TRBD1 (5 bases). The CDR3 loop spans 19 amino acids. V lost 5 bases and J lost 0, with 24 bases in between. CDR1 LGHNA and CDR2 YSLEER come from the germline V gene.

The chain carries TRBV19 and TRBJ1-5; D possibly corresponds to TRBD1 (5 bases). CDR3 length: 16 amino acids. V lost 4 bases and J lost 0, with 13 bases in between. Germline CDR1 is LNHDA and CDR2 is SQIVND (reference sequence). Here the CDR3 reads CASSTDSGDSNQPQHF. The CDR3 region has the DNA TGTGCCAGTAGTACCGACAGTGGGGATAGCAATCAGCCCCAGCATTTT.

This chain uses TRBV5-5 with TRBJ1-3, with D tentatively TRBD1 (6 bases). V lost 4 bases and J 4 bases, leaving 12 bases between the germline ends. The germline V gene encodes CDR1 SGHKS and CDR2 YYEKEE (reference sequence). This CDR3 spans 14 amino acids. The CDR3 loop reads CASSIRGSGNTIYF. The CDR3 nucleotides read TGTGCCAGCAGCATCAGGGGTTCAGGAAACACCATATATTTT.

V is TRBV6-1 and J is TRBJ1-5, with D perhaps matching TRBD1 (5 bases). Germline V CDR1 and CDR2: MNHNS, SASEGT. CDR3 length: 16 residues. Trimming removed 3 bases from V and 3 bases from J, with 15 bases in between. DNA for the CDR3: TGTGCCAGCAGTGAGGGGGGAAGGCGATCCAATCAGCCCCAGCATTTT. This encodes CASSEGGRRSNQPQHF.

The chain is built from TRBV6-5 and TRBJ1-2; 8 bases line up with TRBD1. Germline assignment: CDR1 MNHEY and CDR2 SVGAGI. The CDR3 has 13 amino acids. The junction had 4 bases not matched to a gene; V was cut back by 5 bases and J by 5 bases. The CDR3 sequence: CASSPRTGYGYTF. As DNA, the CDR3 is TGTGCCAGCAGTCCACGGACAGGGTATGGCTACACCTTC.

The chain couples TRBV4-3 to TRBJ2-1, with 9 bases matching TRBD2. CDR1 and CDR2 (germline): LGHNA, YSLEER. The ends lost 3 bases at V and 3 bases at J; junction bases unmatched: 9. The length of the CDR3 is 17 residues. Here the CDR3 DNA reads TGCGCCAGCAGCCACCGCGGGGGGGCCGTATTCTACAATGAGCAGTTCTTC. This codes for CASSHRGGAVFYNEQFF.

DNA of the CDR3: TGTGCCAGCAGCTTAGGCAGGTCCGGAGGGCTTCTCTATGGCTACACCTTC. Its translation is CASSLGRSGGLLYGYTF. This chain links TRBV7-8 with TRBJ1-2; the D is unclear. The germline V gene has CDR1 SGHVS and CDR2 FQNEAQ. There are 17 residues in the CDR3. Between the trimmed V and J ends, which lost 1 base and 4 bases, there was a span of 19 bases. Combining the CDR3 with reference TRBV7-8 and TRBJ1-2 gives the whole variable domain GAGVSQSPRYKVAKRGQDVALRCDPISGHVSLFWYQQALGQGPEFLTYFQNEAQLDKSGLPSDRFFAERPEGSVSTLKIQRTQQEDSAVYLCASSLGRSGGLLYGYTFGSGTRLTVV.

The chain carries TRBV5-1 and TRBJ1-2; possible D gene TRBD1, 5 bases. CDR1 and CDR2 (germline): SGHRS, YFSETQ. Trimming pared 2 bases from V and 4 bases from J, leaving 6 bases between. The CDR3 has 12 amino acids. The CDR3 sequence: CASSFRGYGYTF. DNA for the CDR3: TGCGCCAGCAGCTTTAGGGGCTATGGCTACACCTTC.

The CDR3 protein is CSVGARGRGYNEQFF. CDR3 nucleotide sequence: TGCAGCGTTGGTGCCAGGGGGCGCGGTTACAATGAGCAGTTCTTC. The rearrangement uses TRBV29-1 and TRBJ2-1; the match to TRBD1 covers 8 bases. The V and J ends lost 4 bases and 4 bases, in that order; junction bases with no gene match: 9. The germline gives CDR1 SQVTM, CDR2 ANQGSEA. CDR3 length equals 15 residues.

The rearrangement uses TRBV7-2 and TRBJ2-7; D possibly corresponds to TRBD1 (5 bases). Germline loops: CDR1 SGHTA, CDR2 FQGNSA. The length of the CDR3 is 15 residues. V was trimmed by 1 base and J by 2 bases, leaving 12 bases between them. The DNA for the CDR3 is TGTGCCAGCAGCTTAGGTCTTGACAGCCCCTACGAGCAGTACTTC. Translation: CASSLGLDSPYEQYF.

The chain has TRBV6-1 and TRBJ2-3, with TRBD2 as a possible D gene (6 bases). Germline CDR1 is MNHNS and CDR2 is SASEGT. V was shortened by 0 bases and J by 5 bases, with 15 bases between the two germline ends. The CDR3 is made up of 16 amino acids. CDR3 DNA sequence: TGTGCCAGCAGTGAAGCGGGGGGTCACCTGAAAGATACGCAGTATTTT. As protein: CASSEAGGHLKDTQYF.

J is TRBJ2-1 and V is TRBV7-3, with 10 nucleotides matching TRBD2. In germline, CDR1 is SGHTA, CDR2 FQGTGA. V was clipped by 6 bases and J by 8 bases; unmatched bases: 10. CDR3 length: 15 amino acids. The CDR3 DNA sequence: TGTGCCAGCAGACCTGGACTAGCGGAGGGCGATGAGCAGTTCTTC. As protein: CASRPGLAEGDEQFF.

The sample holds a few counts of this clone. The chain carries TRBV28 and TRBJ1-5, with 10 nucleotides matching TRBD1. Germline lookup yields CDR1 MDHEN and CDR2 SYDVKM. The CDR3 extends over 15 amino acids. Trimming removed 5 bases from V and 4 bases from J; junction bases left unmatched: 5. The CDR3 sequence is CASSTLGQGNQPQHF. Written as DNA, the CDR3 is TGTGCCAGCAGTACCCTGGGACAGGGGAATCAGCCCCAGCATTTT.

This clone has only a few counts. Here the CDR3 reads CASSQAGTAYEQYF. CDR3 bases: TGTGCCAGCAGCCAGGCTGGGACAGCATACGAGCAGTACTTC. This rearrangement joins TRBV5-4 to TRBJ2-7; 7 positions agree with TRBD1. The CDR3 loop spans 14 amino acids. V shed 4 bases and J 4 bases; nucleotides not matched to a gene: 8. From germline, CDR1 is SGHNT and CDR2 YYREEE (reference sequence).

The chain couples TRBV19 to TRBJ2-1; the match to TRBD2 covers 12 bases. The CDR3 is 17 amino acids. With V trimmed by 5 bases and J by 3 bases, 8 bases remained unmatched. The germline CDR1 and CDR2 sequences are LNHDA and SQIVND (reference sequence). The DNA of the CDR3 is TGTGCCAGTAGTCTCCTCCGGACTAGCGGGGACTACAATGAGCAGTTCTTC. This translates into CASSLLRTSGDYNEQFF.

The chain joins TRBV11-2 to TRBJ2-2, with TRBD2 matching 8 bases. This CDR3 region has 15 residues. V gave up 6 bases and J gave up 4 bases; unmatched junction bases: 7. CDR1 and CDR2 from the germline V gene are SGHAT and FQNNGV. The DNA of the CDR3 is TGTGCCAGCAGTTACCGGGGGGGCGGCACCGGGGAGCTGTTTTTT. It codes for CASSYRGGGTGELFF.

This clone was seen more than once but under ten times. This chain connects TRBV5-1 to TRBJ2-7; D unresolved. Germline CDR1 is SGHRS and CDR2 is YFSETQ. The CDR3 length is 14 residues. The V and J ends lost 2 bases and 0 bases respectively, with 9 bases between them. CDR3 nucleotides: TGCGCCAGCAGCTTTAACACCCTCTCCTACGAGCAGTACTTC. Protein product: CASSFNTLSYEQYF.

V gene TRBV4-3 combines with J gene TRBJ1-2; 7 positions agree with TRBD1. J was trimmed by 4 bases and V by 5 bases; bases with no gene match: 7. Per germline, CDR1 LGHNA and CDR2 YSLEER. This CDR3 is built from 14 residues. The CDR3 nucleotides read TGCGCCAGCAGCGAGACAGGGTTAGGCTATGGCTACACCTTC. This translates into CASSETGLGYGYTF.

CDR3 sequence reads: CASRGRTTDYGYTF. The CDR3 nucleotides are TGTGCCAGTAGGGGGAGAACCACGGACTATGGCTACACCTTC. V and J are TRBV19 and TRBJ1-2; D is ambiguous. The V gene lost 6 bases and the J gene lost 3 bases, with 14 bases spanning the gap. CDR3 length equals 14 residues. From germline, CDR1 is LNHDA and CDR2 SQIVND (reference sequence).